Below, 17 T cell receptor beta chains from the same sample are listed, as sequenced in a study of human T cells and chemical hapten exposure. Time point reported: patch test 2, 6 weeks after DPC sensitization. Specified treatment: therapeutic diphenylcyclopropenone sensitization with weekly scalp DPC. TCRdb redid the calling of the RACE reads with MiXCR, one entry per CDR3 protein. The table records some 57,000 distinct CDR3 sequences, 9.5% to 10% of them present only once. This specimen consisted of whole blood, obtained in connection with sensitization to the hapten diphenylcyclopropenone (DPC). The source is a woman aged 45-59 years with alopecia areata. Some clones in this sample may be carry-over from other donors' samples.

This clonotype was seen repeatedly, ten times or more. V is TRBV2 and J is TRBJ2-3; D unresolved. Germline lookup yields CDR1 SNHLY and CDR2 FYNNEI. CDR3 length: 13 amino acids. With 6 bases removed from V and 2 bases from J, the gap between germline ends came to 9 bases. The CDR3 DNA is TGTGCCAGCAGGATTAGATTCACAGATACGCAGTATTTT. Protein product: CASRIRFTDTQYF.

This clonotype was observed many times. V and J are TRBV18 and TRBJ1-3; tentatively, D is TRBD1 (6 bases). Trimming took 0 bases from V and 4 from J, leaving 13 bases between them. The germline V gene has CDR1 KGHSH and CDR2 LQKENI. The CDR3 sequence is 16 residues long. In nucleotides, the CDR3 is TGTGCCAGCTCACCACCGTCCAGGGGATACGGAAACACCATATATTTT. This codes for CASSPPSRGYGNTIYF.

This clonotype was recorded many times. The chain couples TRBV2 to TRBJ1-1; a weak D match, TRBD1 (6 bases). CDR3 length: 14 amino acids. Trimming took off 8 bases at V and 0 bases at J, with 13 bases between the two ends. Germline-derived CDR1 and CDR2 are SNHLY and FYNNEI. CDR3 nucleotide sequence: TGTGCCAGCGGGGGGGCTTTCGTGAACACTGAAGCTTTCTTT. Residues: CASGGAFVNTEAFF. Supplemented by reference TRBV2 and TRBJ1-1, the full variable domain reads EPEVTQTPSHQVTQMGQEVILRCVPISNHLYFYWYRQILGQKVEFLVSFYNNEISEKSEIFDDQFSVERPDGSNFTLKIRSTKLEDSAMYFCASGGAFVNTEAFFGQGTRLTVV.

The V call is TRBV10-1, the J call TRBJ2-5; tentatively, D is TRBD1 (5 bases). The CDR3 runs 16 residues. Germline V lookup: CDR1 WNHNN, CDR2 SYGVQD (reference sequence). V was pared by 3 bases and J by 0 bases, with 14 bases between. The chain's CDR3 is CASSELLDRDQETQYF. CDR3 sequence (DNA): TGCGCCAGCAGTGAACTCCTTGACAGAGACCAAGAGACCCAGTACTTC.

At least ten counts were recorded for this clonotype. The chain uses TRBV12-5 and TRBJ1-1; weak D call: TRBD1 (5 bases). The CDR3 contains 11 residues. The V gene's germline CDR1 is LGHNT and CDR2 FRNRAP. Trimming removed 3 bases at V and 11 bases at J, with 10 bases between. The CDR3 is CASGFGGDAFF. In nucleotides, the CDR3 is TGTGCTAGTGGTTTTGGTGGGGACGCTTTCTTT.

This clonotype was counted only a few times. The chain employs TRBV6-1 and TRBJ1-5; unclear D gene. From germline, CDR1 is MNHNS and CDR2 SASEGT. CDR3 length equals 15 residues. V was clipped by 3 bases and J by 6 bases, with 15 bases between them. CDR3 loop: CASSDPGRLGQPQHF. The CDR3 coding sequence is TGTGCCAGCAGTGACCCCGGACGATTAGGTCAGCCCCAGCATTTT.

V is TRBV18 and J is TRBJ1-1; 7 bases agree with TRBD1. Germline CDR1 is KGHSH and CDR2 is LQKENI. The CDR3 extends over 11 amino acids. With V trimmed by 6 bases and J by 6 bases, 1 base remained unmatched. The CDR3 is CASSDRAEAFF. CDR3 in DNA: TGTGCCAGCTCCGACAGGGCTGAAGCTTTCTTT.

This sequence joins TRBV29-1 and TRBJ2-7; 9 bases line up with TRBD1. Germline V gene data show CDR1 as SQVTM and CDR2 as ANQGSEA. V was clipped by 5 bases and J by 9 bases; unmatched bases: 14. The CDR3 totals 14 residues. The CDR3: CSVRGTGRPDGQYF. CDR3 DNA: TGCAGCGTTAGAGGGACAGGGCGTCCTGATGGGCAGTACTTC.

The chain employs TRBV11-2 and TRBJ1-1, with TRBD1 matching over 10 bases. Germline V lookup: CDR1 SGHAT, CDR2 FQNNGV. The CDR3 is made up of 13 amino acids. With V trimmed by 5 bases and J by 5 bases, 2 bases remained unmatched. CDR3 bases: TGTGCCAGCAGCCCGGACAGGGGGACTGAAGCTTTCTTT. This gives the protein CASSPDRGTEAFF.

This clonotype was detected a few times. This chain connects TRBV28 to TRBJ2-7; D call uncertain. Germline V gene lookup returns CDR1 MDHEN and CDR2 SYDVKM. Deletions cut 5 bases from V and 5 bases from J, with 16 bases between. CDR3 length: 14 amino acids. The CDR3 loop is CASSPPAHSDEQYF. CDR3 bases: TGTGCCAGCAGTCCACCGGCGCACAGTGACGAGCAGTACTTC. Full variable domain (remainder filled in from reference TRBV28 and TRBJ2-7): DVKVTQSSRYLVKRTGEKVFLECVQDMDHENMFWYRQDPGLGLRLIYFSYDVKMKEKGDIPEGYSVSREKKERFSLILESASTNQTSMYLCASSPPAHSDEQYFGPGTRLTVT.

This sequence joins TRBV11-3 and TRBJ2-1; 10 bases map to TRBD2. Germline V gene lookup returns CDR1 SGHNT and CDR2 YENEEA. CDR3 length equals 16 residues. Losses at the gene ends were 3 bases for V and 6 bases for J; bases not matched to a gene: 8. This CDR3 is CASSLGSLAGVNEQFF. Written as DNA, the CDR3 is TGTGCCAGCAGCTTGGGATCTCTAGCGGGGGTCAATGAGCAGTTCTTC.

This clonotype was detected a few times. This chain joins TRBV28 and TRBJ2-7; a weak D match, TRBD2 (5 bases). The CDR3 loop spans 16 amino acids. V was pared by 5 bases and J by 7 bases, with 24 bases between. Germline-derived CDR1 and CDR2 are MDHEN and SYDVKM. The chain's CDR3 is CASSPFGLPSPGEQYF. The CDR3 DNA reads TGTGCCAGCAGTCCGTTCGGACTCCCTTCCCCGGGGGAGCAGTACTTC. The variable domain in full, with the rest retrieved from reference TRBV28 and TRBJ2-7, is DVKVTQSSRYLVKRTGEKVFLECVQDMDHENMFWYRQDPGLGLRLIYFSYDVKMKEKGDIPEGYSVSREKKERFSLILESASTNQTSMYLCASSPFGLPSPGEQYFGPGTRLTVT.

The chain recombines TRBV11-1 with TRBJ2-3, with 7 nucleotides matching TRBD2. The CDR3 spans 15 residues. Looked up from germline, CDR1 is SGHAT and CDR2 is FQDESV (reference sequence). Trimming removed 5 bases from V and 3 bases from J; junction bases left unmatched: 8. The CDR3 DNA is TGTGCCAGCAGCCTACTAGCGCTGGCGACAGATACGCAGTATTTT. Protein product: CASSLLALATDTQYF.

This clonotype occurred a few times. The rearrangement uses TRBV6-5 and TRBJ1-3, with D perhaps matching TRBD1 (6 bases). Germline-derived CDR1 and CDR2 are MNHEY and SVGAGI. With 4 bases removed from V and 4 bases from J, the gap between germline ends came to 14 bases. The CDR3 is 15 amino acids. The CDR3 coding sequence is TGTGCCAGCAGTTTAGACCGGGACACCGGAAACACCATATATTTT. Translated: CASSLDRDTGNTIYF.

This clonotype was counted a few times. The chain combines TRBV28 with TRBJ1-1, with TRBD1 matching over 9 bases. The CDR3 totals 16 residues. The germline V gene has CDR1 MDHEN and CDR2 SYDVKM. V lost 3 bases and J lost 4; bases outside the gene matches: 9. CDR3 coding DNA: TGTGCCAGCAGTTTTGGGTCGTACAGGGGGCTCACTGAAGCTTTCTTT. It codes for CASSFGSYRGLTEAFF.

A few counts support this clonotype. This chain links TRBV4-1 with TRBJ1-5; D is ambiguous. The CDR3 is 15 residues long. Germline CDR1 MGHRA, CDR2 YSYEKL. Trimming stripped 2 bases from V and 0 bases from J, with 8 bases between. The CDR3 spells CASSQIANSNQPQHF. The CDR3 bases are TGCGCCAGCAGCCAAATTGCCAATAGCAATCAGCCCCAGCATTTT.

At least ten counts were recorded for this clonotype. The genes are TRBV5-1 and TRBJ1-4; possible D gene TRBD1, 6 bases. The CDR3 spans 14 residues. Germline V gives CDR1 SGHRS, CDR2 YFSETQ. The germline V and J ends were trimmed by 4 bases and 6 bases, with 13 bases remaining between them. The CDR3 region has the DNA TGCGCCAGCAGCCGTTGGGACACTGATGAAAAACTGTTTTTT. This gives the protein CASSRWDTDEKLFF.